This TCR beta chain derives from a study of OX40 agonist ivuxolimab in advanced cancers. About the investigation overall: Ivuxolimab, which targeted the costimulatory receptor OX40 (CD134), was an agonistic, fully human IgG2 monoclonal antibody. Intravenous ivuxolimab was administered to patients every 2 weeks at six dose levels: 0.01, 0.1, 0.3, 1.5, 3 and 10 mg/kg. Among the roughly 52 dose-escalation patients, 19 had hepatocellular carcinoma, 15 or so melanoma, 9 renal cell carcinoma and 9 head and neck cancer. The dose-escalation cohort was about 87% male with a mean age of around 64 years, ranging from roughly 20 to 85. Patients were allowed to have had prior anti-PD-1, anti-PD-L1 or anti-CTLA-4 therapy, and around 37% of the dose-escalation patients had previously received checkpoint inhibitors. Partial responses occurred in three dose-escalation patients, of whom one had hepatocellular carcinoma and two had cutaneous melanoma. The purpose of peripheral TCRbeta sequencing was to test whether ivuxolimab changed TCR sequence diversity and led to clonal T-cell expansion. The paper covers the monotherapy dose-escalation part of the phase I ivuxolimab trial, which included N of about 51 patients.

To sequence the TCRbeta CDR3 region, genomic DNA was isolated from the sorted cells. The immunoSEQ Assay was used for sequencing of TCRbeta CDR3 regions. This immuneACCESS table, as held by TCRdb, lists in-frame sequences with V and J called but not all clones. Of the missing ones, under half trace to an unresolved V gene in checked studies; the others have no known cause. For this sample the table gives some 50,000 clones, of which roughly four fifths were detected only once. The top ten clonotypes cover 1.6% of the sample. General study outcomes and caveats: Which antigens the clonally expanded peripheral T cells were specific for was not determined. Low levels of normalized T-cell clonal expansion were also seen in some nonresponding patients. In the 0.1-3.0 mg/kg groups, partial responders were among the patients with the lowest normalized peripheral clonal expansion, particularly in CD8+ T cells. On average, CD8+ T cells showed more expanded clones than CD4+ T cells after ivuxolimab. At doses of 0.1 to 3.0 mg/kg, clonal expansion of both CD4+ and CD8+ T cells in blood was seen between baseline and week 6.

As to this clone: This clone's antigen is unknown. No base-level quality is on record; no much larger clone is a single base apart.

The trial excluded patients who had a history of autoimmune disease or who were on systemic immunosuppression. In every dose cohort, peripheral blood was drawn for TCR sequencing at baseline, cycle 4 day 1, and cycle 7 day 1. The samples were taken from a phase I, first-in-human, multicenter, open-label dose-escalation trial of ivuxolimab. Adults with locally advanced or metastatic head and neck squamous cell, hepatocellular, melanoma or renal cell carcinoma were enrolled in the trial. Before TCR sequencing, CD4+ T cells and CD8+ T cells were sorted from peripheral blood as separate populations. Sample: CD4+ or CD8+ T cells sorted from blood, taken in a trial of the OX40 agonist ivuxolimab. The clonotype was recovered from an adult with an advanced solid tumor such as melanoma, head and neck, liver or kidney cancer.

In nucleotides, the sequence is TGTGCCAGCACCTTCGCAGGGTTTCCGAACACCGGGGAGCTGTTTTTT. Translation gives CASTFAGFPNTGELFF. The V and J genes are TRBV28 and TRBJ2-2; the D gene is possibly TRBD1, with 5 bases matching. The CDR3 contains 16 residues, cysteine and phenylalanine counted. The sequence is cut down to CDR3 DNA, 48 bases in frame from base 1. Via the germline V gene, CDR1 is MDHEN and CDR2 SYDVKM. V is cut by 7 bases and J by 0 bases, and the space between the germline ends is 15 bases.